The subject of this entry is one T cell receptor (beta chain). There is no known antigen for this receptor. It has no much larger one-base neighbor in the sample; base qualities were not kept. This record belongs to a study of blood T cell repertoires in COVID-19 (dated by TCRdb to 2019 to 2021). Background for the entire study: Samples from collaborators originated in the United States, Italy and Spain and spanned both the acute and convalescent phases of COVID-19. Where HLA class I and class II types were available, the types were taken from metadata supplied by the sample provider, not from assay-based typing. The repertoires were made available in a free public database intended to serve as a resource for research on the immune response to SARS-CoV-2. The samples were drawn from two sources: the first 160 participants of the ongoing ImmuneRACE study, and approximately 1,300 subjects contributed by 6 global collaborators. Subjects who had been exposed to COVID-19, were actively infected with it, or had recovered from it provided the deeply sampled blood TCRbeta repertoires that made up the dataset. Sample metadata almost always included a de-identified subject ID, COVID-19 status, age in years and sex. The prospective study material was composed of cDNA or gDNA derived from T cells, B-cell-depleted T cells, or PBMCs. Paper-wide results and their limitations: Clinical and demographic metadata were provided uncurated, with the amount varying by source and participant.

The germline V gene supplies CDR1 SNHLY and CDR2 FYNNEI. From the cysteine up to the phenylalanine, the CDR3 has a length of 15 residues. The CDR3 DNA has 45 bases and is translated from base 1. V ends up 6 bases short and J 0 bases short, with an unmatched junction base count of 0. TCRbeta CDR3 regions were amplified from genomic DNA by means of the immunoSEQ Assay, a bias-controlled multiplex PCR. Regarding the original processing steps: Within the assay, amplification of reference gene primers was used to estimate how many nucleated cells each sample contained. Sequence reads were collapsed and filtered to measure the absolute abundance of every unique TCRbeta CDR3 rearrangement. For each sample, productive Simpson clonality was calculated as the square root of Simpson's diversity index across productive rearrangements. What TCRdb holds here is the immuneACCESS table cut down to in-frame rearrangements. Part of the clones is not present; checked against another copy, under half of the missing clones reflect an unresolved V gene, and the others are unexplained. Clone size and V and J calls were adopted from that table, with D and trimming inferred from the DNA. The sample contains 50,000 or so clones, less than 80% of them found a single time. Under 30% of the sample is held by the ten biggest clonotypes.

Collaborating institutions collected whole blood in K2EDTA tubes following their own protocols. For TCRbeta analysis, collaborators shipped samples in one of three forms: frozen whole blood, isolated PBMCs, or DNA extracted from either of those sample types. The sample taken for sequencing was peripheral blood. The receptor's source is a man in his sixties or seventies with acute or convalescent COVID-19. The chain employs TRBV2 and TRBJ2-6; TRBD1 lines up with 9 middle nucleotides. This receptor carries the CDR3 CASRTGGSGANVLTF. The DNA sequence is given as TGTGCCAGCAGGACAGGGGGCTCTGGGGCCAACGTCCTGACTTTC.